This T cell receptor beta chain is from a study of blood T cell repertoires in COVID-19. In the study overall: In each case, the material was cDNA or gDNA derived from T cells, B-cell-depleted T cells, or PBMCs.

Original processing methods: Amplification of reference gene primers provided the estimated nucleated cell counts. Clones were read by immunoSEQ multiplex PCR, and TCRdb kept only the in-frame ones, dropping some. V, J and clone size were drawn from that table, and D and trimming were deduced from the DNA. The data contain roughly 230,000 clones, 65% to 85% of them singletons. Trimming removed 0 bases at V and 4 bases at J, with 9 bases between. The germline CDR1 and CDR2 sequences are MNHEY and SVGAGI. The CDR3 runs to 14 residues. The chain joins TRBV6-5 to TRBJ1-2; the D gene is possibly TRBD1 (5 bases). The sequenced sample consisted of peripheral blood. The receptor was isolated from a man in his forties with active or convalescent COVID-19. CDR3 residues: CASSYSAGRYGYTF. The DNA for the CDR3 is TGTGCCAGCAGTTACTCAGCAGGGCGCTATGGCTACACCTTC.